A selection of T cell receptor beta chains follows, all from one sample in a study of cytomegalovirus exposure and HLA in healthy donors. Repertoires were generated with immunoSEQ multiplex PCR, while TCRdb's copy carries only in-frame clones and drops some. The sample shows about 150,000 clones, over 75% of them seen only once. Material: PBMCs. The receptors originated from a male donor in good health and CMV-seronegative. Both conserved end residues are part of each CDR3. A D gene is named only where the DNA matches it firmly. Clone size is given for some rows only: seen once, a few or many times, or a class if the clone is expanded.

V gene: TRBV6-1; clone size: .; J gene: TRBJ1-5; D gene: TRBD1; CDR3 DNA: TGTGCCAGCAGCCCGGGACAGGGGAACAATCAGCCCCAGCATTTT; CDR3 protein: CASSPGQGNNQPQHF
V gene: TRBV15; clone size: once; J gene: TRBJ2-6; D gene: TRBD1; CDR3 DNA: TGTGCCACCAGCGGTGATCGGGACAGGGGGTTCTCTGGGGCCAACGTCCTGACTTTC; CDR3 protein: CATSGDRDRGFSGANVLTF
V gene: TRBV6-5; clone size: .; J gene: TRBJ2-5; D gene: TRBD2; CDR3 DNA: TGTGCCAGCAGTCCCGGACTAGCTTGGGAGACCCAGTACTTC; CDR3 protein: CASSPGLAWETQYF
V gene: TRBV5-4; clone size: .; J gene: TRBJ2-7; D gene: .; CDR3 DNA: TGTGCCAGCAGCAAAGAACTCAGCGCCAGGGGCTCCTACGAGCAGTACTTC; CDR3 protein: CASSKELSARGSYEQYF
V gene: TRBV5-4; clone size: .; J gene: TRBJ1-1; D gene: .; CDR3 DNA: TGTGCCAGCAGCTTGGAACAGGTGAACACTGAAGCTTTCTTT; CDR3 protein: CASSLEQVNTEAFF
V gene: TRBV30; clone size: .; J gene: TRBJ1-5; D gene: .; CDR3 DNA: TGTGCCTGGAGTGTAGGGCAGGGAAATCAGCCCCAGCATTTT; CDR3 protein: CAWSVGQGNQPQHF
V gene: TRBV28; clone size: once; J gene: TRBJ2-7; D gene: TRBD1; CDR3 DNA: TGTGCCAGCAGTCCCAGGGGGTCGAGCTCCTACGAGCAGTACTTC; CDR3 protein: CASSPRGSSSYEQYF
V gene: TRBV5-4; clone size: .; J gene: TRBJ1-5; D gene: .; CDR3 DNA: TGTGCCAGCAGCTTGGGCGGCAAATTTAGCAATCAGCCCCAGCATTTT; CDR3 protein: CASSLGGKFSNQPQHF
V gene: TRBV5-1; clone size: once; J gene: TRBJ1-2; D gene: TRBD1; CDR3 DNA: TGCGCCAGCAGCGAAGCCACAACAGGGGTTTACGGCTACACCTTC; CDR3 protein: CASSEATTGVYGYTF
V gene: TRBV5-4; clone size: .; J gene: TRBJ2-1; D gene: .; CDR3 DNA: TGTGCCAGCAGCCAGGATACTAGCTACTCCTACAATGAGCAGTTCTTC; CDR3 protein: CASSQDTSYSYNEQFF
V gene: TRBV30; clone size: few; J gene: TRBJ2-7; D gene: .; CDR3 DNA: TGTGCCTGGAGTGTTTCCGGGAACTACGAGCAGTACTTC; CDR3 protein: CAWSVSGNYEQYF
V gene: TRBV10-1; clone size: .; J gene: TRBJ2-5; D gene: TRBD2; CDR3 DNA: TGCGCCAGCAGTGAGTCGTCGGGGGGGGGTAAAGAGACCCAGTACTTC; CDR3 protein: CASSESSGGGKETQYF
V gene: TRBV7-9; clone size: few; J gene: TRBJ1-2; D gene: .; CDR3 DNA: TGTTCCAGCAGCTTAGAACAGGGTAGCTACACCTTC; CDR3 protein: CSSSLEQGSYTF
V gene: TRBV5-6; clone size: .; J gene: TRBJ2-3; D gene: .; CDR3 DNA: TGTGCCAGCAGCTTGGACCCACAGGGGAGGGATACGCAGTATTTT; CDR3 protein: CASSLDPQGRDTQYF
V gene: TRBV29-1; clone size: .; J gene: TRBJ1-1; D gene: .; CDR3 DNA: TGCAGCGTTGCCTACGGTTACCAGGGGACTGAAGCTTTCTTT; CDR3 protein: CSVAYGYQGTEAFF
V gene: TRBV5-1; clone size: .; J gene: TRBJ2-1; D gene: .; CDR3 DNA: TGCGCCAGCAGCGTAAGTGGGGGGAGCTCCTACAATGAGCAGTTCTTC; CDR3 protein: CASSVSGGSSYNEQFF
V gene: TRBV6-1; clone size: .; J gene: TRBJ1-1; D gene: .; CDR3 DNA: TGTGCCAGCAGTGGTAGACAGAACACTGAAGCTTTCTTT; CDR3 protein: CASSGRQNTEAFF
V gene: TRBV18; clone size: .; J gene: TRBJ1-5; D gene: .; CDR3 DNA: TGTGCCAGCTCACCGGGAGAGGATCAGCCCCAGCATTTT; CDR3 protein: CASSPGEDQPQHF
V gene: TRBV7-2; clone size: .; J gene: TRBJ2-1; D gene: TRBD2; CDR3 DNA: TGTGCCAGCAGCCTAGTAGCGGGAGGGGGCCTCAATGAGCAGTTCTTC; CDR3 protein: CASSLVAGGGLNEQFF
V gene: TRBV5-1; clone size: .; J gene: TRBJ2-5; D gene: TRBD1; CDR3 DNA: TGCGCCAGCAGCTTGCTTTCTATCGGCAGGGGGGAGACCCAGTACTTC; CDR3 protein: CASSLLSIGRGETQYF
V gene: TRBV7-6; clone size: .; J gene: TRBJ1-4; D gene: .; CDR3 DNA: TGTGCCAGCAGCCCCGACAGTCTCAATGAAAAACTGTTTTTT; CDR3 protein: CASSPDSLNEKLFF
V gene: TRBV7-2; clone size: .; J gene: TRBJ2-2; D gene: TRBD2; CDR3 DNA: TGTGCCAGCAGCTTGAGGGGAGGGACCGGGGAGCTGTTTTTT; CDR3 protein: CASSLRGGTGELFF
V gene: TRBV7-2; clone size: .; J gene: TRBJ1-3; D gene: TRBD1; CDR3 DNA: TGTGCCAGCAGCTTAGATGGTACAGGGGCAGGAAACACCATATATTTT; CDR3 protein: CASSLDGTGAGNTIYF
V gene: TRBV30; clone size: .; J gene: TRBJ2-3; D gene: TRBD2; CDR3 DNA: TGTGCCTGGAGTGAAGGGACTAGCGGTTACACAGATACGCAGTATTTT; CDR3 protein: CAWSEGTSGYTDTQYF
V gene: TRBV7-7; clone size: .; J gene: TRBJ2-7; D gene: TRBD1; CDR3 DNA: TGTGCCAGCAGCTCCGGGACAGGGCTCGACGAGCAGTACTTC; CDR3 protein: CASSSGTGLDEQYF
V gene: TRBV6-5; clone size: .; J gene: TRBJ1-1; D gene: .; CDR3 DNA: TGTGCCAGCAGTTACTCCCTATACACTGAAGCTTTCTTT; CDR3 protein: CASSYSLYTEAFF
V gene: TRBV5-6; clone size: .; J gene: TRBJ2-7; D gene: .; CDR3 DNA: TGTGCCAGCAGCTTGGACAGACACTACGAGCAGTACTTC; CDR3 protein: CASSLDRHYEQYF
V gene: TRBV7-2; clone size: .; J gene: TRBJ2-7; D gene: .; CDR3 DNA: TGTGCCAGCAGCTTCCGGGACACCGTAGGCGAGCAGTACTTC; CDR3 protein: CASSFRDTVGEQYF
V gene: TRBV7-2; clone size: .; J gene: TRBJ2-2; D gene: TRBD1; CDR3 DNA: TGTGCCAGCAGCTTAGGACAGGGAAGAAGCGGGGAGCTGTTTTTT; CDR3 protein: CASSLGQGRSGELFF
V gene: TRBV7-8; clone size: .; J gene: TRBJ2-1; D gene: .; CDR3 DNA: TGTGCCAGCAGCTTAGAACCAGGCTCCTACAATGAGCAGTTCTTC; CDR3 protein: CASSLEPGSYNEQFF
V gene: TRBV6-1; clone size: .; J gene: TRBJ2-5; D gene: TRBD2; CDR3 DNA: TGTGCCAGCAGTAGCGGGGGGGCTGGGGAGACCCAGTACTTC; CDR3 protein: CASSSGGAGETQYF
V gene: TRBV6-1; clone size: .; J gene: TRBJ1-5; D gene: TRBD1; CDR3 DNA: TGTGCCAGCACGTCAGGGGGACACGGTCAGCCCCAGCATTTT; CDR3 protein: CASTSGGHGQPQHF
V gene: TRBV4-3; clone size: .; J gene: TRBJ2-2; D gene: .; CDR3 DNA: TGCGCCAGCAGCCAAGAGCTAGCTTGGAACACCGGGGAGCTGTTTTTT; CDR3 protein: CASSQELAWNTGELFF
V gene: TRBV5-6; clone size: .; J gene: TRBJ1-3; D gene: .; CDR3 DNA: TGTGCCAGCAGCTTCTATCAGGGGACTACCTCTGGAAACACCATATATTTT; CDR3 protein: CASSFYQGTTSGNTIYF
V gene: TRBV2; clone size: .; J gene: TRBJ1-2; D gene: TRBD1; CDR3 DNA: TGTGCCAGCAGTTCGGACAGGGGTCGTGCTAACTATGGCTACACCTTC; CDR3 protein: CASSSDRGRANYGYTF
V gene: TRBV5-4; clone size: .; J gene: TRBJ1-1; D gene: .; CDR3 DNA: TGTGCCAGCAGCCCGTCGGTGACAATGAACACTGAAGCTTTCTTT; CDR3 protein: CASSPSVTMNTEAFF
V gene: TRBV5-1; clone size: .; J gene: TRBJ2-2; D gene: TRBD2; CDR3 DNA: TGCGCCAGCAGCTTGTTCTCTAGCGGGAGATACGCGAACACCGGGGAGCTGTTTTTT; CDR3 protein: CASSLFSSGRYANTGELFF
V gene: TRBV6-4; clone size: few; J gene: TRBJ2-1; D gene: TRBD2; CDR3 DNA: TGTGCCAGCAGTGAGGGGACTAGCGGGAGCAATGAGCAGTTCTTC; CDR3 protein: CASSEGTSGSNEQFF
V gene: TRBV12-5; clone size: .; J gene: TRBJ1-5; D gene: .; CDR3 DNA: TGTGCTAGTGGTATAAGTAAAGAGCAGCCCCAGCATTTT; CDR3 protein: CASGISKEQPQHF
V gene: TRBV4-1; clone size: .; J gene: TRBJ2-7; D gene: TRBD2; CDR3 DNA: TGCGCCAGCAGCCAAGATACTAGCGGGGGTTCCTCACGCCGGTACTTC; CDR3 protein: CASSQDTSGGSSRRYF
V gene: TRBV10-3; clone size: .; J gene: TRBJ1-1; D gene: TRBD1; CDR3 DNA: TGTGCCATCAGTGAGTTTAGCCAGGGGGCCACTGAAGCTTTCTTT; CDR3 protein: CAISEFSQGATEAFF
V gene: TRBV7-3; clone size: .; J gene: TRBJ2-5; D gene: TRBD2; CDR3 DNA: TGTGCCAGCAGCTTATACGGGGGGGACCAAGAGACCCAGTACTTC; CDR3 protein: CASSLYGGDQETQYF
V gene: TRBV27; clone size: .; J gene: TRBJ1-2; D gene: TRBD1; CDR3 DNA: TGTGCCAGCAGTGGGAGTGACAGGGGGCCTTGGTATGGCTACACCTTC; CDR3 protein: CASSGSDRGPWYGYTF
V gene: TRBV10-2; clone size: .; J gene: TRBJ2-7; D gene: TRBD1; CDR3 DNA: TGCGCCAGCAGTGAGTCCGGGACAGGTTCCTACGAGCAGTACTTC; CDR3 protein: CASSESGTGSYEQYF
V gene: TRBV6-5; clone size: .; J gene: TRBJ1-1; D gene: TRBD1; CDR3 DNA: TGTGCCAGCAGTAGGGGGACGACAGGGGACACTGAAGCTTTCTTT; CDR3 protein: CASSRGTTGDTEAFF
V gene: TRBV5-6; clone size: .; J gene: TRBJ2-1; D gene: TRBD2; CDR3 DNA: TGTGCCAGCAGCTCCGGACTAGCGGGAGTTTCGGGATCTGATGAGCAGTTCTTC; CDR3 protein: CASSSGLAGVSGSDEQFF
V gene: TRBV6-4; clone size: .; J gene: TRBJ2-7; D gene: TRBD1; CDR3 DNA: TGTGCCAGCAGTGAAACCTCGGGACAGGGATACGAGCAGTACTTC; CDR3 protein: CASSETSGQGYEQYF
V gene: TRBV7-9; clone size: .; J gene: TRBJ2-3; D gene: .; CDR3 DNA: TGTGCCAGCAGCCTTCCCTTTCGGGAAGGCACAGATACGCAGTATTTT; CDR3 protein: CASSLPFREGTDTQYF
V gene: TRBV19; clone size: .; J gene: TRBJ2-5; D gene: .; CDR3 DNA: TGTGCCAGTAGTATAGTCCCCCCCAGTCCTTACCAAGAGACCCAGTACTTC; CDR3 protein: CASSIVPPSPYQETQYF
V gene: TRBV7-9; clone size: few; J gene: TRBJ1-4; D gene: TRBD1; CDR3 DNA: TGTGCCAGCAGCTTATTTAAGGGGGCGCCGGTTGAAAAACTGTTTTTT; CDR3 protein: CASSLFKGAPVEKLFF
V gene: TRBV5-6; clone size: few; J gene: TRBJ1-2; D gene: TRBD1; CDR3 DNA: TGTGACTGGACAGGGGTTTATGGCTACACCTTC; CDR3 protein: CDWTGVYGYTF
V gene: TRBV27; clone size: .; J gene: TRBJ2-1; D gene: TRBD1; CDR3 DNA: TGTGCCAGCAGTGGAGGGACAGGACGCTACAATGAGCAGTTCTTC; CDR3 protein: CASSGGTGRYNEQFF
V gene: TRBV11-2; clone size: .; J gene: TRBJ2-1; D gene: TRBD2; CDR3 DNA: TGTGCCAGCAGCGTAACTAGCGGGGCTAACCTTGGGCAGTTCTTC; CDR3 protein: CASSVTSGANLGQFF
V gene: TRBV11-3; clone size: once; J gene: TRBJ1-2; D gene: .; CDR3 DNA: TGTGCCAGCAGCCCCTCGATGCGGGCGGACTATGGCTACACCTTC; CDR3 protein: CASSPSMRADYGYTF
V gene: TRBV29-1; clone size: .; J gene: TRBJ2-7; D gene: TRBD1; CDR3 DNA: TGCAGCGCGGGACAGGGGATCTACGAGCAGTACTTC; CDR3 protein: CSAGQGIYEQYF
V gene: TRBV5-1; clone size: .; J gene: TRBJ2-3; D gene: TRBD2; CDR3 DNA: TGCGCCAGCAGCAACGGACTAGCGGGCGGGACAGATACGCAGTATTTT; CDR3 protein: CASSNGLAGGTDTQYF